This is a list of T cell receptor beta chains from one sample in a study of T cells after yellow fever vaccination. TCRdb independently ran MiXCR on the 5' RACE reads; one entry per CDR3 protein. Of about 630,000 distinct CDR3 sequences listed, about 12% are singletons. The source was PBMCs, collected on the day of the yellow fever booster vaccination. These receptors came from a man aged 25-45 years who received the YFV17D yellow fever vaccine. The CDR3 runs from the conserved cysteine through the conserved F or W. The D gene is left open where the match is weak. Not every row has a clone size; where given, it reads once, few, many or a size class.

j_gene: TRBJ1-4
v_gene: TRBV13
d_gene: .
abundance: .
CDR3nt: TGTGCCAGCAGCCACTCAGCGGACGGCCTTAATGAAAAACTGTTTTTT
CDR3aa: CASSHSADGLNEKLFF

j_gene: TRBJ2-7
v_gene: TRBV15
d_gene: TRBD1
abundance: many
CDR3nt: TGTGCCACCAGCAGAGCCTCCCCGGGACAGGGTACCGAGCAGTACTTC
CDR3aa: CATSRASPGQGTEQYF

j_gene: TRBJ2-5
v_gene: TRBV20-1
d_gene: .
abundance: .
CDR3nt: TGCAGTGCTAGAGGTCAGACGGAGACCCAGTACTTC
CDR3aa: CSARGQTETQYF

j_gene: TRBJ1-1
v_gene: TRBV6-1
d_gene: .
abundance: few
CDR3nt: TGTGCCAGCAGTGAAAGGGAGTTATTGACTGAAGCTTTCTTT
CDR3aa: CASSERELLTEAFF

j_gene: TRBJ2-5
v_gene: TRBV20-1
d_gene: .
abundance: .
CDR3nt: TGCAGTGCTGACGGAGGAGGTTACCAAGAGACCCAGTACTTC
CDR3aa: CSADGGGYQETQYF

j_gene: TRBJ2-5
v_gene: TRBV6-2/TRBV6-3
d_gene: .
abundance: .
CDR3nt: TGTGCCAGCAGTAGACTCGCCGGAGGGACCCAGTACTTC
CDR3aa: CASSRLAGGTQYF

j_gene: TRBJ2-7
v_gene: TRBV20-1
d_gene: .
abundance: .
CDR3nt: TGCAGTGCTACTCGCCGGGACATACTATACGAGCAGTACTTC
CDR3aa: CSATRRDILYEQYF

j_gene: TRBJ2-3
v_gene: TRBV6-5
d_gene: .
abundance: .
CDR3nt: TGTGCCAGCAGTTACTCCCCGTGGGGCACAGATACGCAGTATTTT
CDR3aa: CASSYSPWGTDTQYF

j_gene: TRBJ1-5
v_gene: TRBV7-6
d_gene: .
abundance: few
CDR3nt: TGTGCCAGCAGCTTAAAGGGCGGAGGGGAGCCCCAGCATTTT
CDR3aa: CASSLKGGGEPQHF

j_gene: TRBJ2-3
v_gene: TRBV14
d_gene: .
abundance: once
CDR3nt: TGTGCCAGCAGCGTGACGCGGGGAGATACGCAGTATTTT
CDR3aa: CASSVTRGDTQYF

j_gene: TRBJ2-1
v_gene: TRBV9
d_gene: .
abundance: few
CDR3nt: TGTGCCAGCAGCCTAGGACTCTCGACTGCCGATGAGCAGTTCTTC
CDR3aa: CASSLGLSTADEQFF

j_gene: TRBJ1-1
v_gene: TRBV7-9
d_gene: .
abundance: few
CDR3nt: TGTGCCAGCAGCTTAGGGACTCCTGGGAACACTGAAGCTTTCTTT
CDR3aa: CASSLGTPGNTEAFF

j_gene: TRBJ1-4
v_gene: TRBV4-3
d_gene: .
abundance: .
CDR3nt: TGCGCCAGCAGATGGTCGGGTGCAACTAATGAAAAACTGTTTTTT
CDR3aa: CASRWSGATNEKLFF

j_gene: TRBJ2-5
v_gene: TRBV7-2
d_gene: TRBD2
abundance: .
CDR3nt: TGTGCCAGCAGCTCGAGCGGACTAGCGGGAGAGACCCAGTACTTC
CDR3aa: CASSSSGLAGETQYF

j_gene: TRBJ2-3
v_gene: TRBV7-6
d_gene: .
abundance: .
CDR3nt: TGTGCCAGCAGCTTAGAGTATAGTATCGGCGGCACAGATACGCAGTATTTT
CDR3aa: CASSLEYSIGGTDTQYF

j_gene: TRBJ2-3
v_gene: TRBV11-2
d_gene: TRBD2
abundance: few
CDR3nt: TGTGCCAGCAGCTTAGGCACTAGCGGGAGCTGGAATACGCAGTATTTT
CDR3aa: CASSLGTSGSWNTQYF

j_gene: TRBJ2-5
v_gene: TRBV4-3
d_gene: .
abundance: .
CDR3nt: TGCGCCAGCAGTTTAAATGAGGGTAGGGAGACCCAGTACTTC
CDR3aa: CASSLNEGRETQYF

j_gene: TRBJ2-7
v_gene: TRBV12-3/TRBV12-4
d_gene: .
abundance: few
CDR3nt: TGTGCCAGCAAGGGGGGGAGACCCTACGAGCAGTACTTC
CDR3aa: CASKGGRPYEQYF

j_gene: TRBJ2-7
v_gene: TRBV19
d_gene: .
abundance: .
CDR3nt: TGTGCCAGTAGTATAGTTCCAGACCGGTACGAGCAGTACTTC
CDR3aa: CASSIVPDRYEQYF

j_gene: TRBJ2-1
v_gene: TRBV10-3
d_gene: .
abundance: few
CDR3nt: TGTGCCATCAGTGAGAGAGCCTTACTGCCGTTCTTC
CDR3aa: CAISERALLPFF

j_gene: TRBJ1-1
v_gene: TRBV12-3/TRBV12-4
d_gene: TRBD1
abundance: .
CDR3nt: TGTGCCAGCAGTTATAACAGGGGTGGTGAAGCTTTCTTT
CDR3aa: CASSYNRGGEAFF

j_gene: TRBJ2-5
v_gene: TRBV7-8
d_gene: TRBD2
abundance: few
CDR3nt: TGTGCCAGCAGCAGCGCTAGCGGGAGTTCCGAGACCCAGTACTTC
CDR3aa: CASSSASGSSETQYF

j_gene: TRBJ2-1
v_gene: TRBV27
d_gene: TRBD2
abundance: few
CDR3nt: TGTGCCAGCCATAGCGGGAGGGCCAAGAATGAGCAGTTCTTC
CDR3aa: CASHSGRAKNEQFF

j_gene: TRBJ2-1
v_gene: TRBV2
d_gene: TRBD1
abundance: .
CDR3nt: TGTGCCAGCAGTGTGGGACAGGGGGCTTACAATGAGCAGTTCTTC
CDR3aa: CASSVGQGAYNEQFF

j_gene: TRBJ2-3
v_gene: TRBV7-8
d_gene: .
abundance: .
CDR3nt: TGTGCCAGCAGCTTAACGGGGACACCGTCGGATACGCAGTATTTT
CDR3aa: CASSLTGTPSDTQYF